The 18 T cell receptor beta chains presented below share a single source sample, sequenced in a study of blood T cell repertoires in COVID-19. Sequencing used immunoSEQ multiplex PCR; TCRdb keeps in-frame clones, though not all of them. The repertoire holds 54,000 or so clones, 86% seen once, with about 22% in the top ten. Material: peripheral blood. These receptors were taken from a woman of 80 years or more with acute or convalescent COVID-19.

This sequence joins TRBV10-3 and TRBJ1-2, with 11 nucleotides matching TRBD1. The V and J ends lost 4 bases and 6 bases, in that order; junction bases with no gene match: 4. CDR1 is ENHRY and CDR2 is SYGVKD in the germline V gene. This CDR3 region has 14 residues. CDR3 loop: CAISGPGQGDGYTF. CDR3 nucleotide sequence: TGTGCCATCAGTGGACCGGGACAGGGGGATGGCTACACCTTC.

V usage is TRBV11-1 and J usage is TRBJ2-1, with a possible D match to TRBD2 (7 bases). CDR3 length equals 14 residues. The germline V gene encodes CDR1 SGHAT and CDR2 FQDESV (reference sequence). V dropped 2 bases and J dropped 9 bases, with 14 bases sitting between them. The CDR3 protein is CASSLLTGRGEQFF. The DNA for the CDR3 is TGTGCCAGCAGCTTACTTACAGGGAGGGGTGAGCAGTTCTTC. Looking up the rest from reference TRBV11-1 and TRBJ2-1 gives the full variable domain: EAEVAQSPRYKITEKSQAVAFWCDPISGHATLYWYRQILGQGPELLVQFQDESVVDDSQLPKDRFSAERLKGVDSTLKIQPAELGDSAMYLCASSLLTGRGEQFFGPGTRLTVL.

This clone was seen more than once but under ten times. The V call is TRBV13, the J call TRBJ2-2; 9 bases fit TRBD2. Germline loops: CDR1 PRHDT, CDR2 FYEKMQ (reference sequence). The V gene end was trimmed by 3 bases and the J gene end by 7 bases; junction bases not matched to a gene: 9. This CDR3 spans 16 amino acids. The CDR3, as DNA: TGTGCCAGCAGCTTGGGTCTAGCGGGAACCGACGGGGAGCTGTTTTTT. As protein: CASSLGLAGTDGELFF.

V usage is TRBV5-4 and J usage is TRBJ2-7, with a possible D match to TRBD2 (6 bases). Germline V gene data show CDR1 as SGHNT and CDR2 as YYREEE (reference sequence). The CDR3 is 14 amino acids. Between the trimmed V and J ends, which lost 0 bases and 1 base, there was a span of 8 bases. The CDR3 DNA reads TGTGCCAGCAGCTTGGAGGCGGGATCCTACGAGCAGTACTTC. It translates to CASSLEAGSYEQYF.

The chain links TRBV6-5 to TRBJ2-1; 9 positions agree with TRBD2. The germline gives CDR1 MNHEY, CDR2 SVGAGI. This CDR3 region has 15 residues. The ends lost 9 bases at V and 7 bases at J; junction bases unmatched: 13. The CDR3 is CASDGSGGPRNEQFF. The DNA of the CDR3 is TGTGCCAGTGACGGGAGCGGGGGGCCTCGGAATGAGCAGTTCTTC.

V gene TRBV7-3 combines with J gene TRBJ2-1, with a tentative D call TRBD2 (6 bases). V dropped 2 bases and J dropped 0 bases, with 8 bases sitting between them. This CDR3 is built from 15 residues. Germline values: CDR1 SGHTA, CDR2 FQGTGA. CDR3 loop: CASSLVGGSYNEQFF. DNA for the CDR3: TGTGCCAGCAGCTTAGTGGGGGGCTCCTACAATGAGCAGTTCTTC.

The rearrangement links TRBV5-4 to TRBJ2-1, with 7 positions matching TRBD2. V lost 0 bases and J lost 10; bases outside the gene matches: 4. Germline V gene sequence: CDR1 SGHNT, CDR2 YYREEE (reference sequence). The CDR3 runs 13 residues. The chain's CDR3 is CASSLGSAGEQFF. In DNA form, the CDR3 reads TGTGCCAGCAGCTTGGGTTCAGCGGGGGAGCAGTTCTTC.

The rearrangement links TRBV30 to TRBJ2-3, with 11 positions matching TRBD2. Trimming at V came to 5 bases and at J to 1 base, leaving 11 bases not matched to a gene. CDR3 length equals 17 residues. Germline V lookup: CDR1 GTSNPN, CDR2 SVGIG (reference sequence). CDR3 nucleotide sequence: TGTGCCTGGGCTCTAATAGGGACTAGCGGAGGCACAGATACGCAGTATTTT. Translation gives CAWALIGTSGGTDTQYF.

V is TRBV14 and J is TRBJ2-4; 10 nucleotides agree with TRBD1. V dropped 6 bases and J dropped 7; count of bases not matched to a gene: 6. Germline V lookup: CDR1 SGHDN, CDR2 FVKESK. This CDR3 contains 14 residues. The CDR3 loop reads CASRAQGQGNIQYF. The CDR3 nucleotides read TGTGCCAGCAGAGCCCAGGGACAGGGGAACATTCAGTACTTC.

The CDR3 region has the DNA TGTGCCAGCAGTCTTCCCTCCCGGACAGCCCAAGGAACCGGGGAGCTGTTTTTT. The encoded protein is CASSLPSRTAQGTGELFF. The V gene is TRBV27, the J gene TRBJ2-2, with D possibly being TRBD1 (6 bases). Trimming removed 5 bases at V and 5 bases at J, with 24 bases between. This CDR3 has 18 residues. The germline V gene has CDR1 MNHEY and CDR2 SMNVEV (reference sequence).

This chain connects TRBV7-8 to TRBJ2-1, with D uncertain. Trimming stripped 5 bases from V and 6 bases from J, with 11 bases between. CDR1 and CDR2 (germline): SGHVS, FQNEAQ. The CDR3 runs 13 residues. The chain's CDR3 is CASSPYLRNEQFF. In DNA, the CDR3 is TGTGCCAGCAGCCCCTATTTACGCAATGAGCAGTTCTTC.

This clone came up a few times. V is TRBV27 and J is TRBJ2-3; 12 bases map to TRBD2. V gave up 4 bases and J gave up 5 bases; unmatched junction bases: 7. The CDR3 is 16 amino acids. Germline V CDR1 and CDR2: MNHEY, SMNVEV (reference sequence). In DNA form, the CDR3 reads TGTGCCAGCAGTTCCATCCGACTAGCGGGAGTAGATACGCAGTATTTT. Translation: CASSSIRLAGVDTQYF.

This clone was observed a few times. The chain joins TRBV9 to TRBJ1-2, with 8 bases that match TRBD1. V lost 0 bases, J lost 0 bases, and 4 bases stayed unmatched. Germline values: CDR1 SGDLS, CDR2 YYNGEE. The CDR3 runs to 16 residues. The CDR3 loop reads CASSVDRGEANYGYTF. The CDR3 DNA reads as TGTGCCAGCAGCGTAGACAGGGGGGAGGCTAACTATGGCTACACCTTC.

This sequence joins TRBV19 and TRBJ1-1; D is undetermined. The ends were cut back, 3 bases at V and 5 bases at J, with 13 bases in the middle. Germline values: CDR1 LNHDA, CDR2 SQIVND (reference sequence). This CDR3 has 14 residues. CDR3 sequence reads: CASSMRGPMTEAFF. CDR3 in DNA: TGTGCCAGTAGTATGAGAGGGCCGATGACTGAAGCTTTCTTT.

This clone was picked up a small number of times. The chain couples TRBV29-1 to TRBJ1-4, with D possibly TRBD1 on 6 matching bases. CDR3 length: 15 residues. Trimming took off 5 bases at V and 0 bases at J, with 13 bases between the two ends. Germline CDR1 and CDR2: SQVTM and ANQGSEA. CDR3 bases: TGCAGCGTTCAACGACAGGACGCAACTAATGAAAAACTGTTTTTT. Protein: CSVQRQDATNEKLFF.

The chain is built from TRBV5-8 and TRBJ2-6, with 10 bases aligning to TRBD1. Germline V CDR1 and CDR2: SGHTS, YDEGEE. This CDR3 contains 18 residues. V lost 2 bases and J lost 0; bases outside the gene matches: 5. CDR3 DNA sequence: TGTGCCAGCAGCTTACCGGGACAGGGGAACTCTGGGGCCAACGTCCTGACTTTC. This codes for CASSLPGQGNSGANVLTF.

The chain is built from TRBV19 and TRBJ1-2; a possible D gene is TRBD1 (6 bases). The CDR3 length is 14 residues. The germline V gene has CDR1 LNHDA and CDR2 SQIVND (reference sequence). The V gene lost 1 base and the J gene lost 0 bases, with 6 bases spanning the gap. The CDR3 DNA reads TGTGCCAGTAGTATAGGGACAGCTAACTATGGCTACACCTTC. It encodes CASSIGTANYGYTF.

DNA for the CDR3: TGTGCCAGCAGCAGACTAGCGGGGGGCTATGAGCAGTTCTTC. Its translation is CASSRLAGGYEQFF. This rearrangement joins TRBV7-3 to TRBJ2-1; 13 nucleotides match TRBD2. The CDR3 runs to 14 residues. The V segment lost 5 bases and the J segment 8 bases; nucleotides outside the gene matches: 3. Germline lookup yields CDR1 SGHTA and CDR2 FQGTGA.